A selection of T cell receptor beta chains follows, all from one sample in a study of T cell repertoires in cytomegalovirus infection. TCRdb recomputed calls from the reads with MiXCR, one row per CDR3 protein. The repertoire includes some 120,000 distinct CDR3 sequences, over 30% of them detected once, and approximately 59% sits in the top ten. No cognate antigen is known for these TCRs. The sequenced sample was CD8+ T cells from cultured PBMCs, obtained from culture after CMV antigen stimulation. These receptors all come from a human donor in good health (CMV status not recorded). Some clones in this sample may be carry-over from other donors' samples. CDR3s include the opening cysteine and the closing phenylalanine or tryptophan. Not all rows give a size; the values are once, few, many and, for expanded clones, a class.

j_call	clone_size	v_call	cdr3_aa
TRBJ2-3	few	TRBV9	CASSVVQGASRDTQYF
TRBJ2-7	few	TRBV9	CASSPPGQGNEQYF
TRBJ1-2	.	TRBV19	CASSIGTAADGYTF
TRBJ2-2	many	TRBV7-6	CASSFTWGANTGELFF
TRBJ2-1	.	TRBV10-2	CASSVGRYNEQFF
TRBJ2-2	.	TRBV23-1	CASSQSGRRWAGELFF
TRBJ2-7	few	TRBV6-8	CASRRIGPESVEQYF
TRBJ1-6	.	TRBV28	CATPNSPLHF
TRBJ2-5	.	TRBV6-5	CASSYFAGRETQYF
TRBJ2-3	.	TRBV12-3/TRBV12-4	CASSQGWADTQYF
TRBJ2-1	.	TRBV2	CASSQRDEQFF
TRBJ1-2	few	TRBV27	CASSLAIGGNYGYTF
TRBJ2-1	.	TRBV6-2/TRBV6-3	CASSSRGHNEQFF
TRBJ2-5	.	TRBV6-6	CASSYSIAGVGETQYF
TRBJ1-1	.	TRBV27	CASSQAVGRGDTEAFF
TRBJ2-7	.	TRBV19	CASSIAVGEFYEQYF
TRBJ2-3	.	TRBV28	CASRTPTSGLTDTQYF
TRBJ1-2	.	TRBV12-3/TRBV12-4	CASSGVAYGYTF
TRBJ1-5	.	TRBV7-6	CASSPKGDGQPQHF
TRBJ2-7	few	TRBV4-1	CASRPGQESYEQYF
TRBJ2-5	.	TRBV3-1	CASSQVRPIQETQYF
TRBJ2-1	.	TRBV4-1	CASSQTVRRGSYNEQFF
TRBJ1-3	.	TRBV6-8	CASSSSPTSGNTIYF
TRBJ2-5	few	TRBV7-6	CASSEIGAVIGETQYF
TRBJ2-1	.	TRBV11-2	CASSLWDRTRVAGYNEQFF
TRBJ1-1	few	TRBV2	CASNGAAEAFF
TRBJ2-7	many	TRBV7-2	CASSLSGVEYEQYF
TRBJ2-7	.	TRBV7-8	CASSLEQGRRALREQYF
TRBJ2-1	.	TRBV7-6	CASSPRTGLRLNEQFF